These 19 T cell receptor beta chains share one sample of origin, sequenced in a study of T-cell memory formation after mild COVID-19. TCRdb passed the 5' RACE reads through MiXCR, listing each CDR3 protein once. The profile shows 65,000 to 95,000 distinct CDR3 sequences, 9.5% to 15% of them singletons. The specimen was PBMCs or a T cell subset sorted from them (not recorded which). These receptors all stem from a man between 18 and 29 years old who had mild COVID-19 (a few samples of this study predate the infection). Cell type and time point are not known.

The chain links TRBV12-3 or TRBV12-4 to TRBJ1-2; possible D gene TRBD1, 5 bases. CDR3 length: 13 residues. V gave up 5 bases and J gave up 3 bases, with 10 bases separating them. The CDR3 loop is CASSARVYYGYTF. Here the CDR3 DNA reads TGTGCCAGCAGTGCCAGGGTGTACTATGGCTACACCTTC.

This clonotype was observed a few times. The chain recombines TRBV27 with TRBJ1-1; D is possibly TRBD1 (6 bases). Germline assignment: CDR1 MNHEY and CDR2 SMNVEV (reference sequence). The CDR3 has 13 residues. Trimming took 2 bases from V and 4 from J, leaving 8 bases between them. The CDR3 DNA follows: TGTGCCAGCAGTTTAACAGGGAGCACTGAAGCTTTCTTT. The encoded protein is CASSLTGSTEAFF.

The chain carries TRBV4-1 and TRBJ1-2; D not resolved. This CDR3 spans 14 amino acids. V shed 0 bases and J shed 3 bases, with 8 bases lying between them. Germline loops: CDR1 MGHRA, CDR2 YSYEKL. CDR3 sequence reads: CASSQDGGDYGYTF. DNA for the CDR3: TGCGCCAGCAGCCAAGATGGCGGTGACTATGGCTACACCTTC.

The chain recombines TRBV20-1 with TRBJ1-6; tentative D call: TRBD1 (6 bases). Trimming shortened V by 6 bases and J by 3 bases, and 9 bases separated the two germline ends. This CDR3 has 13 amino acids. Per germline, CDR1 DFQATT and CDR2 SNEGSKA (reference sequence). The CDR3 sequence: CSAARGYNSPLHF. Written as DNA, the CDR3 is TGCAGTGCGGCCAGGGGCTATAATTCACCCCTCCACTTT.

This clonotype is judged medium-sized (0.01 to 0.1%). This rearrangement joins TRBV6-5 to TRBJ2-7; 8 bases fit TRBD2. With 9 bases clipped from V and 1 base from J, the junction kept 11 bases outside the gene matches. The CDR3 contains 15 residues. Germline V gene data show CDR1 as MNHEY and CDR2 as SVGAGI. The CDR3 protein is CASPWPRGRSYEQYV. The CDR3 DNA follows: TGTGCCAGTCCCTGGCCTCGCGGGAGGTCCTACGAGCAGTACGTC.

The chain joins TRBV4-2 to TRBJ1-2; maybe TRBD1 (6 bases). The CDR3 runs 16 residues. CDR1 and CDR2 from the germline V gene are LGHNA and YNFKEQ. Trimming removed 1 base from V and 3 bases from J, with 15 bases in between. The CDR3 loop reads CASSQVRGGGDYGYTF. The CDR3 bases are TGTGCCAGCAGCCAAGTAAGGGGGGGCGGGGACTATGGCTACACCTTC.

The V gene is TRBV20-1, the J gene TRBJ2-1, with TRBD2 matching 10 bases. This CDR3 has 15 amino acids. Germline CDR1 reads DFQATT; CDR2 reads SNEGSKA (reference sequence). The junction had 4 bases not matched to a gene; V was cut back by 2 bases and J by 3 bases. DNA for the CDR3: TGCAGTGCTAGAACCCTAGCGGGGGACTACAATGAGCAGTTCTTC. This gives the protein CSARTLAGDYNEQFF.

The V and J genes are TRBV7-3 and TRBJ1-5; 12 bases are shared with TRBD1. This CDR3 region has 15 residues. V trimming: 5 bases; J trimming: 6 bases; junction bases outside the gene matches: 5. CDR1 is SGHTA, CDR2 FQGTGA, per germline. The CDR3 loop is CASSPRDRGRQPQHF. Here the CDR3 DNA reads TGTGCCAGCAGCCCCCGGGACAGGGGGCGTCAGCCCCAGCATTTT.

CDR3 protein: CASSLVERGGELFF. In DNA, the CDR3 is TGCGCCAGCAGCTTGGTGGAGCGGGGCGGGGAGCTGTTTTTT. The rearrangement joins TRBV5-1 to TRBJ2-2, with TRBD2 identical over 7 bases. Germline CDR1 and CDR2: SGHRS and YFSETQ. V gave up 0 bases and J gave up 7 bases; unmatched junction bases: 3. This CDR3 spans 14 amino acids.

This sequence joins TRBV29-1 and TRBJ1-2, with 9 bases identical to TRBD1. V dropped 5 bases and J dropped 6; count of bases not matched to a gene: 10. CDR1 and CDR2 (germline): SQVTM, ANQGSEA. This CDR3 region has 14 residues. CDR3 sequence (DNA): TGCAGCGTTATCCGGACAGGGGACTCTCATGGCTACACCTTC. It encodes CSVIRTGDSHGYTF.

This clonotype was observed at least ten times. The CDR3 here is CASSLGVSSYNEQFF. CDR3 nucleotide sequence: TGTGCCAGCAGTTTAGGGGTTAGCTCCTACAATGAGCAGTTCTTC. V and J are TRBV28 and TRBJ2-1, with unresolved D. This CDR3 region has 15 residues. The V gene's germline CDR1 is MDHEN and CDR2 SYDVKM. Trimming pared 2 bases from V and 0 bases from J, leaving 8 bases between.

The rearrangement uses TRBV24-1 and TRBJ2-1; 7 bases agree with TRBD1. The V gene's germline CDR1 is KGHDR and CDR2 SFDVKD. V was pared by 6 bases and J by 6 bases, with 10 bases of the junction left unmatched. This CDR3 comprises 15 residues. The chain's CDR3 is CATSRMTGRTNEQFF. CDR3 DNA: TGTGCCACCAGTAGAATGACAGGGCGGACCAATGAGCAGTTCTTC.

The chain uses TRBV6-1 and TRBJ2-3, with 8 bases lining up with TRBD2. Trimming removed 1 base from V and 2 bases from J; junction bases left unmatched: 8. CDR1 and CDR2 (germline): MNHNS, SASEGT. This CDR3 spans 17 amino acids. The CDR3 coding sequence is TGTGCCAGCAGTGAAGTATGGGTAGCGGGGACCACAGATACGCAGTATTTT. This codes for CASSEVWVAGTTDTQYF.

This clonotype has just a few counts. CDR3 residues: CASRYSQEGEQYF. CDR3 nucleotides: TGTGCCAGCAGGTATTCCCAGGAGGGGGAGCAGTACTTC. This chain links TRBV14 with TRBJ2-7, with D perhaps TRBD2 (6 bases). Germline V gives CDR1 SGHDN, CDR2 FVKESK. The CDR3 length is 13 residues. The V gene lost 6 bases and the J gene lost 7 bases, with 16 bases spanning the gap.

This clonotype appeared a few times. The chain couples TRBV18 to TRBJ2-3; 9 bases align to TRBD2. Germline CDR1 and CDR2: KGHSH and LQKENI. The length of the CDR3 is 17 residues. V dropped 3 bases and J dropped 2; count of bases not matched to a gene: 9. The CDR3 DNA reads TGTGCCAGCTCACCGGCGGGACTAGCCCCACACACAGATACGCAGTATTTT. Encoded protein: CASSPAGLAPHTDTQYF.

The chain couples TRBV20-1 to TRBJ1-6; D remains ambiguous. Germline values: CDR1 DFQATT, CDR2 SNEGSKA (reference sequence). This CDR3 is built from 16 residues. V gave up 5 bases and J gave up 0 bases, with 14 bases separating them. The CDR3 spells CSADARGSSYNSPLHF. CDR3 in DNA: TGCAGTGCTGACGCGCGAGGCAGCTCCTATAATTCACCCCTCCACTTT.

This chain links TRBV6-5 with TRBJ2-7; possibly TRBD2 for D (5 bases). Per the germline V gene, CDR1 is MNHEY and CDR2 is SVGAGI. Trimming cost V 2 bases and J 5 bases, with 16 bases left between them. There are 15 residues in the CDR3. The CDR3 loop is CASSYRGRLWDEQYF. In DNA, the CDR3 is TGTGCCAGCAGTTACCGGGGTCGGCTCTGGGACGAGCAGTACTTC.

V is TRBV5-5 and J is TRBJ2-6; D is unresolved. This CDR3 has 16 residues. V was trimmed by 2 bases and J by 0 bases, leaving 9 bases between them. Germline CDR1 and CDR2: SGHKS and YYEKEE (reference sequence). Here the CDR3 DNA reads TGTGCCAGCAGCTTAACAAGGGTCTCTGGGGCCAACGTCCTGACTTTC. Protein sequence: CASSLTRVSGANVLTF.

CDR3 region: CASSFGQGNTEAFF. CDR3 DNA: TGTGCCAGCAGCTTCGGACAGGGAAACACTGAAGCTTTCTTT. The chain links TRBV9 to TRBJ1-1; 8 bases line up with TRBD1. The germline V gene has CDR1 SGDLS and CDR2 YYNGEE. Losses at the gene ends were 4 bases for V and 2 bases for J; bases not matched to a gene: 4. The CDR3 spans 14 residues.